These 30 T cell receptor beta chains share one sample of origin, sequenced in a study of Graves' ophthalmopathy and Graves' hyperthyroidism. As the template, RNA transcripts were used to amplify TCR beta CDR3 regions. The first-round RT-PCR employed HTBI primers together with the Qiagen OneStep RT-PCR kit. A multiplex PCR was then performed as the second round. A single record per CDR3 protein comes from TCRdb applying MiXCR to the multiplex PCR reads. The sample shows 650,000 to 900,000 distinct CDR3 sequences, around 40% of them seen only once. Sequences were obtained from peripheral blood. These receptors all stem from an adult man with Graves' ophthalmopathy.

Comments on this clonotype: A read error may be the cause here, since a much bigger clone is one base away. The V gene is TRBV7-3, the J gene TRBJ2-7; a possible D gene is TRBD2 (5 bases). This CDR3 has 12 amino acids. Trimming shortened V by 2 bases and J by 8 bases, and 10 bases separated the two germline ends. The V gene's germline CDR1 is SGHTA and CDR2 FQGTGA. CDR3: CASSLEGSKQYF. CDR3 nucleotide sequence: TGTGCCAGCAGCTTAGAGGGTTCTAAGCAGTACTTC.

The chain links TRBV7-7 to TRBJ2-5, with 10 bases that match TRBD2. The CDR3 consists of 13 residues. Germline-derived CDR1 and CDR2 are SSHAT and FNYEAQ (reference sequence). This CDR3 is CALTSGPQETQYF. The CDR3 region has the DNA TGTGCTTTGACTAGCGGGCCACAAGAGACCCAGTACTTC. The full variable domain, in which reference TRBV7-7 and TRBJ2-5 provide the parts outside the CDR3, is GAGVSQSPRYKVTKRGQDVTLRCDPISSHATLYWYQQALGQGPEFLTYFNYEAQPDKSGLPSDRFSAERPEGSISTLTIQRTEQRDSAMYRCALTSGPQETQYFGPGTRLLVL.

The rearrangement links TRBV20-1 to TRBJ2-2; 9 bases agree with TRBD2. The length of the CDR3 is 16 residues. V lost 5 bases and J lost 1; bases outside the gene matches: 8. Germline V gene sequence: CDR1 DFQATT, CDR2 SNEGSKA (reference sequence). The CDR3 DNA sequence: TGCAGTGCTCTACTTAGCGGGAGCAAGAACACCGGGGAGCTGTTTTTT. Protein sequence: CSALLSGSKNTGELFF.

The chain combines TRBV20-1 with TRBJ2-7; 7 nucleotides align to TRBD1. This CDR3 has 15 residues. V lost 6 bases and J lost 2; bases outside the gene matches: 13. CDR1 is DFQATT, CDR2 SNEGSKA, per germline (reference sequence). The CDR3 is CSAPNPTGNPYEQYF. The CDR3 region has the DNA TGCAGTGCCCCTAACCCGACAGGGAACCCCTACGAGCAGTACTTC.

CDR3 DNA: TGTGCCAGCAGCTTTAATTTATTGGGTCGGGGGCCCGGTCAGAACACTGAAGCTTTCTTT. Its translation: CASSFNLLGRGPGQNTEAFF. The V gene is TRBV7-9, the J gene TRBJ1-1, with a weak D call TRBD1 (6 bases). V dropped 3 bases and J dropped 1 base, with 27 bases sitting between them. Germline CDR1 SEHNR, CDR2 FQNEAQ (reference sequence). This CDR3 has 20 residues.

This clonotype was counted ten times or more. V gene TRBV29-1 combines with J gene TRBJ2-7, with D possibly TRBD2 on 5 matching bases. Germline V gene data show CDR1 as SQVTM and CDR2 as ANQGSEA. Trimming removed 7 bases at V and 5 bases at J, with 18 bases between. The CDR3 is 13 amino acids. The CDR3 sequence is CSAGTRALDEQYF. In DNA, the CDR3 is TGCAGCGCCGGTACTAGGGCCCTGGACGAGCAGTACTTC.

As to this clonotype: A much more abundant neighbour one base away suggests this may be a read error. The chain joins TRBV12-3 or TRBV12-4 to TRBJ2-5, with 7 bases matching TRBD1. This CDR3 contains 14 residues. The junction had 7 bases not matched to a gene; V was cut back by 8 bases and J by 1 base. This CDR3 reads CASGTGQTQETQYF. The CDR3 nucleotides read TGTGCCAGCGGCACGGGACAGACCCAAGAGACCCAGTACTTC.

This chain links TRBV25-1 with TRBJ1-2, with a weak D call TRBD1 (6 bases). The CDR3 totals 16 residues. Germline CDR1 MGHDK, CDR2 SYGVNS. V lost 3 bases, J lost 5 bases, and 19 bases lay in between. The CDR3 loop is CASSDPRTGLEYGYTF. The CDR3, as DNA: TGTGCCAGCAGTGATCCCCGCACAGGGCTTGAGTATGGCTACACCTTC.

This clonotype was recorded a few times. The rearrangement joins TRBV12-3 or TRBV12-4 to TRBJ1-2, with D hard to call. V shed 5 bases and J shed 2 bases, with 12 bases lying between them. There are 14 residues in the CDR3. In nucleotides, the CDR3 is TGTGCCAGCAGTCCCTCCGGCGGCAACTATGGCTACACCTTC. This translates into CASSPSGGNYGYTF.

The gene calls are TRBV14 and TRBJ1-2; a possible D gene is TRBD1 (5 bases). Between the trimmed V and J ends, which lost 11 bases and 6 bases, there was a span of 19 bases. The CDR3 spans 13 residues. Germline loops: CDR1 SGHDN, CDR2 FVKESK. CDR3 sequence: CAWSLRDSHGYTF. Here the CDR3 DNA reads TGTGCCTGGTCACTGAGAGACAGCCATGGCTACACCTTC.

The chain links TRBV29-1 to TRBJ2-1; D may match TRBD1 or TRBD2 (6 bases each). The germline V gene has CDR1 SQVTM and CDR2 ANQGSEA. This CDR3 spans 12 amino acids. V lost 7 bases to trimming and J lost 9 bases, with 16 bases between them. Here the CDR3 DNA reads TGCAGCGCCGACCTAGGGGGGCCTGAGCAGTTCTTC. Translated, it gives CSADLGGPEQFF.

This clonotype came up a few times. The chain is built from TRBV27 and TRBJ2-5, with D perhaps TRBD2 (6 bases). CDR1 and CDR2 from the germline V gene are MNHEY and SMNVEV (reference sequence). V lost 9 bases and J 7 bases, leaving 18 bases between the germline ends. The CDR3 consists of 13 residues. As DNA, the CDR3 is TGTGCCAGTGCCCGCGGGGTTATGGGGACCCAGTACTTC. This gives the protein CASARGVMGTQYF.

CDR3 coding DNA: TGCAGTGCTATGGGGGACAGCTGGGGTTACGGGGAGCTGTTTTTT. This sequence encodes CSAMGDSWGYGELFF. The chain couples TRBV20-1 to TRBJ2-2; 7 nucleotides line up with TRBD1. This CDR3 region has 15 residues. CDR1 and CDR2 (germline): DFQATT, SNEGSKA (reference sequence). V was pared by 4 bases and J by 7 bases, with 12 bases of the junction left unmatched.

About this clonotype itself: A much larger clone differs from this one at a single base, so this may be a read error. The chain joins TRBV10-3 to TRBJ2-7; tentative D call: TRBD2 (5 bases). Germline-derived CDR1 and CDR2 are ENHRY and SYGVKD. The CDR3 has 12 amino acids. The CDR3 region is CATSDFEGEQYF. As DNA, the CDR3 is TGTGCCACCAGTGACTTCGAGGGAGAGCAGTACTTC.

The sample holds one count of this clonotype. The chain recombines TRBV24-1 with TRBJ1-5; unclear D gene. Germline values: CDR1 KGHDR, CDR2 SFDVKD. The CDR3 runs 14 residues. V shed 11 bases and J shed 8 bases, with 21 bases lying between them. The CDR3 sequence is CASRDGPPGEPQHF. Written as DNA, the CDR3 is TGTGCCAGTAGAGATGGACCCCCCGGTGAGCCCCAGCATTTT.

DNA of the CDR3: TGCAGTGCTCAGGGCGCGGGGATGAACACCGGGGAGCTGTTTTTT. Its protein is CSAQGAGMNTGELFF. The chain has TRBV20-1 and TRBJ2-2; the D gene is possibly TRBD2 (6 bases). Looked up from germline, CDR1 is DFQATT and CDR2 is SNEGSKA (reference sequence). This CDR3 is 15 amino acids long. Deletions cut 5 bases from V and 1 base from J, with 14 bases between.

On this clonotype itself: Sequence at one end of the junction differs from germline and may be a read error. The genes are TRBV13 and TRBJ2-7, with a tentative D call TRBD1 (5 bases). Germline V CDR1 and CDR2: PRHDT, FYEKMQ (reference sequence). The CDR3 length is 16 residues. CDR3 nucleotides: TGCGCCAGCAGTTTATCACTCGACAGCTCGGGTGTAGAGCAGTACTTC. This codes for CASSLSLDSSGVEQYF.

The chain carries TRBV7-9 and TRBJ2-7, with 9 bases matching TRBD1. V trimming: 6 bases; J trimming: 4 bases; junction bases outside the gene matches: 10. The CDR3 runs 15 residues. CDR1 and CDR2 (germline): SEHNR, FQNEAQ (reference sequence). The chain's CDR3 is CASSYTRDRAYEQYF. CDR3 coding DNA: TGTGCCAGCAGTTACACCCGGGACAGGGCGTACGAGCAGTACTTC.

A remark on this clonotype: A much larger clonotype is one base distant, so this may be a read error. The J gene is TRBJ2-2, the V gene TRBV10-3; D possibly corresponds to TRBD1 (7 bases). V lost 10 bases to trimming and J lost 0 bases, with 12 bases between them. This CDR3 comprises 14 residues. In germline, CDR1 is ENHRY, CDR2 SYGVKD. CDR3 sequence (DNA): TGTGCCACCGGAGGGACAGCGAACACCGGGGAGCTGTTTTTT. This gives the protein CATGGTANTGELFF.

This clonotype was seen at least ten times. The chain recombines TRBV20-1 with TRBJ2-7; a possible D gene is TRBD1 (6 bases). Trimming removed 5 bases from V and 2 bases from J, with 10 bases in between. The germline gives CDR1 DFQATT, CDR2 SNEGSKA (reference sequence). There are 12 residues in the CDR3. CDR3 residues: CSASTGTYEQYF. The DNA for the CDR3 is TGCAGTGCTTCTACAGGGACCTACGAGCAGTACTTC.

The gene calls are TRBV29-1 and TRBJ2-5, with 9 bases aligning to TRBD2. With 0 bases clipped from V and 4 bases from J, the junction kept 24 bases outside the gene matches. Germline V gene sequence: CDR1 SQVTM, CDR2 ANQGSEA. CDR3 length: 21 residues. The CDR3 loop reads CSVEELKLGGGGPARVETQYF. CDR3 bases: TGCAGCGTTGAAGAATTGAAGCTCGGCGGGGGGGGACCCGCGAGGGTAGAGACCCAGTACTTC.

A word on this clonotype: Relative to the germline gene, one junction end is altered; a read error may explain this. The V and J genes are TRBV7-3 and TRBJ1-1; 9 bases match TRBD1. CDR1 and CDR2 from the germline V gene are SGHTA and FQGTGA. This CDR3 has 14 amino acids. The CDR3 nucleotides read TGTACCAGCAGCCTCCCCGGGACAGGGAGTGAAGCTTTCTTT. This translates into CTSSLPGTGSEAFF. The complete variable domain, with remaining parts taken from reference TRBV7-3 and TRBJ1-1, reads GAGVSQTPSNKVTEKGKYVELRCDPISGHTALYWYRQSLGQGPEFLIYFQGTGAADDSGLPNDRFFAVRPEGSVSTLKIQRTERGDSAVYLCTSSLPGTGSEAFFGQGTRLTVV.

The chain employs TRBV7-9 and TRBJ2-7, with D uncertain. The V gene lost 5 bases and the J gene lost 2 bases, with 10 bases spanning the gap. Germline V gene data show CDR1 as SEHNR and CDR2 as FQNEAQ (reference sequence). The CDR3 contains 13 residues. The CDR3 region is CASSPFGPYEQYF. The CDR3, as DNA: TGTGCCAGCAGCCCCTTTGGCCCCTACGAGCAGTACTTC.

Details on this clonotype: The junction shows a germline mismatch at one end, possibly a read error. The gene calls are TRBV5-5 and TRBJ2-7, with no clear D. There are 15 residues in the CDR3. The germline V gene has CDR1 SGHKS and CDR2 YYEKEE (reference sequence). This CDR3 reads CASSHFSGHSYEQYF. Here the CDR3 DNA reads TGCGCCAGCAGCCATTTCTCGGGCCACTCCTACGAGCAGTACTTC.

This chain's CDR3 is CASSLAGDLNTEAFF. The CDR3 DNA follows: TGCGCCAGCAGCTTGGCCGGGGACTTGAACACTGAAGCTTTCTTT. The chain couples TRBV5-1 to TRBJ1-1; D might be TRBD1 (5 bases). Trimming stripped 0 bases from V and 0 bases from J, with 9 bases between. CDR3 size: 15 residues. Germline values: CDR1 SGHRS, CDR2 YFSETQ.

The table lists this clonotype with many counts. This chain joins TRBV4-3 and TRBJ2-6; 8 bases are shared with TRBD1. The V segment lost 4 bases and the J segment 2 bases; nucleotides outside the gene matches: 7. Germline V gene data show CDR1 as LGHNA and CDR2 as YSLEER. This CDR3 comprises 17 residues. The CDR3 bases are TGCGCCAGCAGCCCAGGACAGGGATTGGCTGGGGCCAACGTCCTGACTTTC. It encodes CASSPGQGLAGANVLTF.

This chain links TRBV7-9 with TRBJ1-5; D possibly corresponds to TRBD1 (6 bases). Germline V gives CDR1 SEHNR, CDR2 FQNEAQ (reference sequence). The V and J ends lost 3 bases and 11 bases respectively, with 20 bases between them. The CDR3 has 15 amino acids. DNA for the CDR3: TGTGCCAGCAGCTTTGAGGGGACACCGCAAGAGACCCAGCATTTT. It translates to CASSFEGTPQETQHF.

The rearrangement joins TRBV25-1 to TRBJ2-2; no clear D. Germline V lookup: CDR1 MGHDK, CDR2 SYGVNS. The CDR3 consists of 11 residues. The germline V and J ends were trimmed by 11 bases and 3 bases, with 7 bases remaining between them. The CDR3 spells CAAGDTGELFF. DNA of the CDR3: TGTGCCGCCGGAGACACCGGGGAGCTGTTTTTT.

This clonotype was detected only once. V usage is TRBV11-2 and J usage is TRBJ2-3; 9 bases are shared with TRBD2. CDR3 length: 16 amino acids. Germline CDR1 is SGHAT and CDR2 is FQNNGV. Unmatched junction bases numbered 10, after V lost 6 bases and J lost 3 bases. CDR3 region: CASSDSAGGPTDTQYF. For the CDR3, the DNA is TGTGCCAGCAGTGACTCCGCGGGGGGGCCAACAGATACGCAGTATTTT.

The chain recombines TRBV19 with TRBJ1-6; D is possibly TRBD1 (6 bases). V lost 4 bases to trimming and J lost 10 bases, with 14 bases between them. The CDR3 is made up of 14 amino acids. The germline V gene encodes CDR1 LNHDA and CDR2 SQIVND (reference sequence). CDR3: CASSRGQIGSPLHF. DNA of the CDR3: TGTGCCAGTAGTAGAGGACAGATTGGATCACCCCTCCACTTT.